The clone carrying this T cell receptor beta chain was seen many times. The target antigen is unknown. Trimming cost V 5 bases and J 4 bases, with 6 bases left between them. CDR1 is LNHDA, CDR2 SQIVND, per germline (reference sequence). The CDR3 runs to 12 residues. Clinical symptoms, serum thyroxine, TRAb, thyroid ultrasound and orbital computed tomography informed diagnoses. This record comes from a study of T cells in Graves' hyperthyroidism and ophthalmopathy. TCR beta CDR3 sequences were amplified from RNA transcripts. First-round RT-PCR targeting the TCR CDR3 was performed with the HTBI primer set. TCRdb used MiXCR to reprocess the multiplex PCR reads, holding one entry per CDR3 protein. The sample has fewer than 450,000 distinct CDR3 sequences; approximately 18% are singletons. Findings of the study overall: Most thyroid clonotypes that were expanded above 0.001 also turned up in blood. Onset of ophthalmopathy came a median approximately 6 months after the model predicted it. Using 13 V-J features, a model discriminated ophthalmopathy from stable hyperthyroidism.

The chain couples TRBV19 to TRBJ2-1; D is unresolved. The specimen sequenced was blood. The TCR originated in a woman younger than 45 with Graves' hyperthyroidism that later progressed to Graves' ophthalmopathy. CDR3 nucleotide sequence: TGTGCCAGTAGTGCTCAATACAATGAGCAGTTCTTC. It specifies CASSAQYNEQFF.